The 7 T cell receptor beta chains below come from one sample, sequenced in a study of T cell repertoires in cytomegalovirus infection. TCRdb re-called the reads with MiXCR, one entry per CDR3 protein. The sample has roughly 990,000 distinct CDR3 sequences, about a third seen once. Their specific antigens are unknown. The material sequenced was cultured CD8+ T cells from PBMCs, taken from culture after CMV antigen stimulation. These receptors were collected from a human donor in good health (CMV status not recorded). Some clones in this sample may be carry-over from other donors' samples.

The V call is TRBV12-3 or TRBV12-4, the J call TRBJ2-5; D is possibly TRBD1 (6 bases). The CDR3 loop spans 14 amino acids. V was trimmed by 6 bases and J by 5 bases, leaving 16 bases between them. The CDR3 reads CASSPMGARETQYF. The CDR3 DNA is TGTGCCAGCAGCCCAATGGGGGCTCGGGAGACCCAGTACTTC.

The gene calls are TRBV5-4 and TRBJ2-1; D perhaps matches TRBD1 (6 bases). The germline CDR1 and CDR2 sequences are SGHNT and YYREEE (reference sequence). The V and J ends lost 2 bases and 2 bases respectively, with 11 bases between them. The CDR3 is 15 residues long. The CDR3 DNA sequence: TGTGCCAGCAGCTTAAACAGGGAGACCTACAATGAGCAGTTCTTC. Translation gives CASSLNRETYNEQFF.

This clonotype showed up many times. J is TRBJ2-3 and V is TRBV7-8; 8 bases fit TRBD2. The CDR3 totals 16 residues. V lost 6 bases and J lost 5; bases outside the gene matches: 13. Per the germline V gene, CDR1 is SGHVS and CDR2 is FQNEAQ. This chain's CDR3 is CASSFGGAEQVDTQYF. The CDR3 nucleotides read TGTGCCAGCAGTTTCGGGGGGGCGGAACAGGTAGATACGCAGTATTTT.

This clonotype was seen only a few times. V and J are TRBV10-2 and TRBJ2-7; tentative D call: TRBD1 (5 bases). V was clipped by 3 bases and J by 4 bases, with 10 bases between them. The CDR3 extends over 13 amino acids. CDR1 WSHSY and CDR2 SAAADI come from the germline V gene. CDR3 amino acids: CASSDGAAYEQYF. The CDR3 DNA reads as TGCGCCAGCAGTGATGGGGCCGCATACGAGCAGTACTTC.

For this clonotype: One junction end disagrees with the germline gene, perhaps due to a read error. V is TRBV7-9 and J is TRBJ2-3; D is unresolved. Germline V CDR1 and CDR2: SEHNR, FQNEAQ (reference sequence). The CDR3 is 16 amino acids. CDR3 bases: TGTGCCAACAGCTTAGAGGCGGTACCTAGCACAGATACGCAGTATTTT. The encoded protein is CANSLEAVPSTDTQYF.

The chain employs TRBV6-5 and TRBJ1-5; TRBD1 matches at 8 bases. Germline V gene lookup returns CDR1 MNHEY and CDR2 SVGAGI. V shed 0 bases, J shed 7 bases, and the junction held 5 bases outside the gene matches. The CDR3 has 15 amino acids. This CDR3 reads CASSYSTGVGQPQHF. DNA for the CDR3: TGTGCCAGCAGTTACTCGACAGGGGTTGGGCAGCCCCAGCATTTT.

A remark on this clonotype: Since a much larger clone is just one base distant, this may be a read error. The V and J genes are TRBV6-1 and TRBJ1-5; tentatively, D is TRBD1 (5 bases). The CDR3 contains 15 residues. CDR1 and CDR2 (germline): MNHNS, SASEGT. The ends were cut back, 4 bases at V and 1 base at J, with 11 bases in the middle. Written as DNA, the CDR3 is TGTGCCAGCAGTGCGGACGGGGGGAGCAATCAGCCCCAGCATTTT. Translating gives CASSADGGSNQPQHF.